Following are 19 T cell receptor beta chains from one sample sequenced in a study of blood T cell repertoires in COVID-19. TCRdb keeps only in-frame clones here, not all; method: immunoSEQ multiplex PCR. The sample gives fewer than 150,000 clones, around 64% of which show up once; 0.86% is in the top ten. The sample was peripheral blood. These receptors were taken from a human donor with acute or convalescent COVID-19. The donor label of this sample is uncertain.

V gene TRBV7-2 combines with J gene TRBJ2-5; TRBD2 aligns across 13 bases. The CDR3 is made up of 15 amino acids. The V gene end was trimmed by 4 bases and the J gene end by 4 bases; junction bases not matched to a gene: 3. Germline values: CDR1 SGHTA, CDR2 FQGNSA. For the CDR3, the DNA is TGTGCCAGCAGCTGGACTAGCGGGGGTGGAGAGACCCAGTACTTC. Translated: CASSWTSGGGETQYF.

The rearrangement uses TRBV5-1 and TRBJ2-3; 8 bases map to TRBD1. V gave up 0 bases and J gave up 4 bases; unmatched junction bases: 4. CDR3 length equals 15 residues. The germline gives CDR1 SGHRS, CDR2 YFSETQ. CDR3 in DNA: TGCGCCAGCAGCTTGGACAGGGGGATTCCAGATACGCAGTATTTT. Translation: CASSLDRGIPDTQYF. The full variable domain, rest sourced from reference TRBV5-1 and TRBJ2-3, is KAGVTQTPRYLIKTRGQQVTLSCSPISGHRSVSWYQQTPGQGLQFLFEYFSETQRNKGNFPGRFSGRQFSNSRSEMNVSTLELGDSALYLCASSLDRGIPDTQYFGPGTRLTVL.

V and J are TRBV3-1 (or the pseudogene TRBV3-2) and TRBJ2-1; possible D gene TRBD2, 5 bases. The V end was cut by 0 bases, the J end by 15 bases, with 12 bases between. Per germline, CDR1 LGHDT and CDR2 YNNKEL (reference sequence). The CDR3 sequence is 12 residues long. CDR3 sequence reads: CASSQDTRGRFF. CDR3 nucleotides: TGTGCCAGCAGCCAAGACACCCGGGGTCGGTTCTTC.

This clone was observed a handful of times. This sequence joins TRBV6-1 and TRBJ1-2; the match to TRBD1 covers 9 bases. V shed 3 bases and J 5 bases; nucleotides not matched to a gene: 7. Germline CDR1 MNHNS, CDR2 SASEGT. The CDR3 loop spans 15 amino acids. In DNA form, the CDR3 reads TGTGCCAGCAGTGAGACAGGGGGGTTAGCTTATGGCTACACCTTC. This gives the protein CASSETGGLAYGYTF.

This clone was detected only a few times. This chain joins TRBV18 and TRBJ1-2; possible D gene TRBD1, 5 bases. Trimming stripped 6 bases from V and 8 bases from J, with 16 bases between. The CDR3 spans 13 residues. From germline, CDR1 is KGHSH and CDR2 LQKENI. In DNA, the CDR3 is TGTGCCAGCTCGGCTTCTACAACAGGCGGCTACACCTTC. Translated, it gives CASSASTTGGYTF.

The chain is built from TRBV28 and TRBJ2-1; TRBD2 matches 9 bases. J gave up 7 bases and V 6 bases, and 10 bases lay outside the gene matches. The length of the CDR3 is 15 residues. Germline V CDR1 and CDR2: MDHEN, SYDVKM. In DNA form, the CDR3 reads TGTGCCAGCAGGAATGCGGGGGGGCCGTATAATGAGCAGTTCTTC. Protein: CASRNAGGPYNEQFF.

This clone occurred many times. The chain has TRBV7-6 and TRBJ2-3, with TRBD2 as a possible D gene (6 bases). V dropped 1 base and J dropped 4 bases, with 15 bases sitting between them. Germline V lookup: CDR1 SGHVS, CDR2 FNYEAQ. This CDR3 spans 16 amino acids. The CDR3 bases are TGTGCCAGCAGCTTAGTTCGGGGGAGTATTTCAGATACGCAGTATTTT. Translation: CASSLVRGSISDTQYF.

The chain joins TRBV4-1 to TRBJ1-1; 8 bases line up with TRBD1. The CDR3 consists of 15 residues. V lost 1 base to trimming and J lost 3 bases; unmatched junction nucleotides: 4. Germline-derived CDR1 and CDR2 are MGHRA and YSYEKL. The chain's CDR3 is CASSQGGQAHTEAFF. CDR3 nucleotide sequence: TGCGCCAGCAGCCAAGGGGGACAGGCCCACACTGAAGCTTTCTTT.

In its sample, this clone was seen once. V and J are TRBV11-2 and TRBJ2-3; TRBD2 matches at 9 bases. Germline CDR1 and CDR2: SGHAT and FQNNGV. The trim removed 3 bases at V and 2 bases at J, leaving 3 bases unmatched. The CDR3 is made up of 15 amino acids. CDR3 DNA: TGTGCCAGCAGCTTGCGACTAGCGGCCACAGATACGCAGTATTTT. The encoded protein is CASSLRLAATDTQYF.

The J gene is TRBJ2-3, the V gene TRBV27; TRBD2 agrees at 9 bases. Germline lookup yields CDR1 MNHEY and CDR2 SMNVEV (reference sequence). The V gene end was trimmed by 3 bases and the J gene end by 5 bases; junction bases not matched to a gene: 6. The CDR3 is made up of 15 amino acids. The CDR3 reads CASSFLRGGRDTQYF. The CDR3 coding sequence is TGTGCCAGCAGTTTCTTGCGGGGGGGGAGAGATACGCAGTATTTT.

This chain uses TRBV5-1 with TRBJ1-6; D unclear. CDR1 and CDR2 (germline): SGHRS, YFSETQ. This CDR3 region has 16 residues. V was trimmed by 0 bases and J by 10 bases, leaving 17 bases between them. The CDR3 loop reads CASSLGVLGSGSPLHF. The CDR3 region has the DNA TGCGCCAGCAGCTTGGGGGTGCTGGGAAGCGGGTCACCCCTCCACTTT.

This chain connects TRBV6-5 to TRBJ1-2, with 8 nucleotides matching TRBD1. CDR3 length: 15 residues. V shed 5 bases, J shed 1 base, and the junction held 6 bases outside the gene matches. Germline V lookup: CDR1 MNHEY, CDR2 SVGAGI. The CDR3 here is CASSTGGDNNYGYTF. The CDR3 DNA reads TGTGCCAGCAGTACAGGGGGAGATAATAACTATGGCTACACCTTC.

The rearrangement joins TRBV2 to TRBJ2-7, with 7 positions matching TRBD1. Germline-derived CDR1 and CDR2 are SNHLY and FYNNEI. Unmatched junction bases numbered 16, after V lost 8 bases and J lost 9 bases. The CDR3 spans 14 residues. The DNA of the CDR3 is TGTGCCAGCCAAGGACAGGCCCAGCCAAGGTGGCAGTACGTC. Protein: CASQGQAQPRWQYV.

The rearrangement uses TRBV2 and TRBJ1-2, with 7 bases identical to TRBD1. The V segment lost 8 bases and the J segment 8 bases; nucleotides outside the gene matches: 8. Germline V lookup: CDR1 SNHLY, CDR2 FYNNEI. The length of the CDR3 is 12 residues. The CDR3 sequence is CASAGQDEGYTF. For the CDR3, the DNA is TGTGCCAGCGCCGGACAGGATGAAGGCTACACCTTC.

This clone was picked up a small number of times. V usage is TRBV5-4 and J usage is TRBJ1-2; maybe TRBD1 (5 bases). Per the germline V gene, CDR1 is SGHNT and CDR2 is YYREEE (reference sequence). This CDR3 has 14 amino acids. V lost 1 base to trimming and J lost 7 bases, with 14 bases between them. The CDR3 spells CASSLLGGGRGYTF. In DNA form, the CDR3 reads TGTGCCAGCAGCTTGCTCGGCGGGGGTCGTGGCTACACCTTC.

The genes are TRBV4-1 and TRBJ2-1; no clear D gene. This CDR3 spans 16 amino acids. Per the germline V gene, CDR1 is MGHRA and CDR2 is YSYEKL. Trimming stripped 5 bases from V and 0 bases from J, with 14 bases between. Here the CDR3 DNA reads TGCGCCAGCAGCTCACCAATGCAGTCCTCCTACAATGAGCAGTTCTTC. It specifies CASSSPMQSSYNEQFF.

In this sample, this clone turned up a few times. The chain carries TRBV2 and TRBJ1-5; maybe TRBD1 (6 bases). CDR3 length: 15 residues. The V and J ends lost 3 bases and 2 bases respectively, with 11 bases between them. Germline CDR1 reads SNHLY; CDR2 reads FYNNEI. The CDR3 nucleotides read TGTGCCAGCAGTGACCTACAGGGCCGCAATCAGCCCCAGCATTTT. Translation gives CASSDLQGRNQPQHF.

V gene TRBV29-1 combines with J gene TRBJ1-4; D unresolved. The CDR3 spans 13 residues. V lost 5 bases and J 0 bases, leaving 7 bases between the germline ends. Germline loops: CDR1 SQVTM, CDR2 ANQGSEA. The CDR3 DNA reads TGCAGCGTTTGTCGGGCAACTAATGAAAAACTGTTTTTT. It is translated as CSVCRATNEKLFF.

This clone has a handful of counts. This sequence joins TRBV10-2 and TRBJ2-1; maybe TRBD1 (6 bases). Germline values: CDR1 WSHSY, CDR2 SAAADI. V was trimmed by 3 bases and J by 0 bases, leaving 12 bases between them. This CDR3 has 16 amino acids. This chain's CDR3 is CASSDGGRSSYNEQFF. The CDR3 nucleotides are TGCGCCAGCAGTGATGGGGGCCGAAGCTCCTACAATGAGCAGTTCTTC.